The clone carrying this T cell receptor (beta chain) was picked up many times. The target antigen is unknown. This entry is derived from a study of CD8 T cells in ankylosing spondylitis. Study-wide results and limits: Researchers reportedly found disease-linked clones significantly enriched in matched ankylosing spondylitis synovial fluid.

In TCRdb, the 5' RACE reads were re-called with MiXCR into one record per CDR3 protein. The sample lists 200,000 to 300,000 distinct CDR3 sequences, about 10% occurring once. J was trimmed by 2 bases and V by 2 bases; bases with no gene match: 2. Germline V lookup: CDR1 SGHRS, CDR2 YFSETQ. The CDR3 loop spans 16 amino acids. The specimen sequenced was blood, either unsorted or a sorted T cell fraction (not recorded which). This clonotype was obtained from a male donor with ankylosing spondylitis or in good health (not recorded which). The chain employs TRBV5-1 and TRBJ2-1; 12 bases match TRBD2. CDR3 in amino acids: CASSFGLAGTYNEQFF. The CDR3 coding sequence is TGCGCCAGCAGCTTTGGACTAGCGGGGACCTACAATGAGCAGTTCTTC.